This record concerns one T cell receptor beta chain sequence. One junction end disagrees with the germline gene, perhaps due to a read error. These data are taken from a study of blood T cell repertoires in COVID-19. In the study overall: The United States, Italy and Spain supplied acute and convalescent COVID-19 samples. PBMCs, B-cell-depleted T cells, or T cells provided the cDNA or gDNA that made up the material.

Germline V gene sequence: CDR1 MNHEY, CDR2 SVGAGI. This CDR3 is built from 12 residues. As originally analysed: The authors estimated nucleated cell counts from reference gene primer amplification. Libraries were prepared by immunoSEQ multiplex PCR; TCRdb keeps only in-frame clonotypes and omits some of them. V, J and clone size were drawn from that table, and D and trimming were deduced from the DNA. The sample lists some 49,000 clones; roughly four fifths were seen once. The sequencing sample was made of peripheral blood. This receptor was taken from a woman aged 55-70 years with acute or convalescent COVID-19. The chain joins TRBV6-5 to TRBJ2-7; weak D call: TRBD1 (7 bases). As DNA, the CDR3 is TGTGCCAGCAGTAGTCAGGGGGGTGATACTGTCTTC. This gives the protein CASSSQGGDTVF.